The clone carrying this TCR beta chain is labeled large based on frequency. Its antigen is still unknown. One tube held mixed TRB-A and TRB-B primer pools for touch-down PCR. Reanalyzing the multiplex PCR reads, TCRdb keeps one entry per CDR3 protein, without DNA. The sample's table shows 500 to 600 distinct CDR3 sequences. TRB was amplified from 250 ng of peripheral blood genomic DNA per sample. Germline CDR1 and CDR2: SQVTM and ANQGSEA. The CDR3 sequence is 14 residues long. The entry originates in a study of T cell clusters in autoimmune cytopenias. Study-wide context: A median of roughly 50,000 TRB reads per sample yielded a median approximately 2,500 distinct clonotypes.

Study results and limitations: Compared with active autoimmune hepatitis patients, healthy donors showed 2.5 to 3-fold more exclusive TRB clusters. TRB repertoire shifts in secondary cytopenia and chronic lymphocytic leukemia mostly reflected lymphoma, not autoimmunity.

The source of this sequence is a human donor with an autoimmune cytopenia or autoimmune hepatitis (not recorded which). The V call is TRBV29-1, the J call TRBJ2-1; the TCRdb D gene call, TRBD2, has no DNA to confirm it. The sample comprised peripheral blood. This chain's CDR3 is CSVDLGKGNNEQFF.